This TCR beta chain was recovered during a study of shared clonotypes between healthy human individuals. Study results and caveats: Incomplete sequencing of sorted subsets was indicated by rarefaction despite large depth.

Details on this clone: Its antigen is unidentified.

In the authors' methods: Junction-only immunoSEQ data arrived without quality scores, meaning filtering differed. Method: immunoSEQ multiplex PCR; TCRdb's copy keeps in-frame clones and lacks some. That table furnishes V, J and clone size, whereas the DNA furnished D and trimming. This table has hundreds of thousands of clones, less than 96% appearing once. A CD45RA-negative memory subset and a CD45RA+ naive subset were separated from the CD4+ cells. This clonotype was sampled from a young woman in good health. Input material: naive CD4+ T cells sorted from blood. Subset described: CD45RA+ positively selected.

In DNA, the CDR3 is TGTGCCAGCAAGTCGTCTCACTATGGCTACACCTTC. It is translated as CASKSSHYGYTF. The chain uses TRBV28 and TRBJ1-2; no definite D call. Germline V lookup: CDR1 MDHEN, CDR2 SYDVKM. This CDR3 has 12 amino acids. Trimming stripped 7 bases from V and 3 bases from J, with 9 bases between.